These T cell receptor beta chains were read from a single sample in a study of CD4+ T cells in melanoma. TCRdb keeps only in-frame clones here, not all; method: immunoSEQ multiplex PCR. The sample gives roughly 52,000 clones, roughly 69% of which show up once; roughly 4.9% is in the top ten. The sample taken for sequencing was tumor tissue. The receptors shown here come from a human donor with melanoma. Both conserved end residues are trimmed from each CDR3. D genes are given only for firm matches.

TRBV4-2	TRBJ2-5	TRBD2	ASSQVGSGETQY
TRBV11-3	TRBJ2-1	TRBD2	ASRWSGGTYNEQF
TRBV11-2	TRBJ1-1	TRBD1	ASSKPGQGRNAEAF
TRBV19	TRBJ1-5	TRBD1	ASSPGTEGPGPPQH
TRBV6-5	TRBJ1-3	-	ASSNHVGDGNTIY
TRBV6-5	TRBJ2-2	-	ASSYQAENTGELF
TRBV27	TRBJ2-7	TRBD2	ASSFSPGGFYEQY
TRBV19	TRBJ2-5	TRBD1	ASSPRDRDYTQY
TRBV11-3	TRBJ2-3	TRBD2	ASSLGGAGVSDTQY
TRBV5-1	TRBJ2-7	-	ASSLDLGEQY
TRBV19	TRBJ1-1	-	ATIPPGRTEAF
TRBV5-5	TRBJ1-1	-	ASSLAKGNTEAF
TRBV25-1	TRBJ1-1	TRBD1	ASSEFDEAGGGGTEAF
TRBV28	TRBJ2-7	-	ASTRDTDYEQY
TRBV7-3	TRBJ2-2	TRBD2	ASSSSSGGAQTGELF
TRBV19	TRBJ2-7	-	ASSQQPYEQY
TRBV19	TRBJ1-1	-	ASAVGSVSEAF
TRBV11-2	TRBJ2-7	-	ASSLKTVKY
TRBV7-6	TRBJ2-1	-	ASSLARGRGANEQF
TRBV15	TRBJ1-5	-	ATSRANLPQH
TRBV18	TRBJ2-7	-	ASSPRAETHEQY
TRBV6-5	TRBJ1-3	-	ASSYSVHEGNTIY
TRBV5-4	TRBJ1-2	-	ASSWGLGGYT
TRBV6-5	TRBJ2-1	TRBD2	ASSYAGGPNEQF
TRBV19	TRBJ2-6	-	ASSIGTSGANVLT
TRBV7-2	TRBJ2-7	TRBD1	ASSFGTGIYEQY
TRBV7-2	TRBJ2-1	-	ASSAPQGNEQF
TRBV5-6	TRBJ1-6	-	ASSGGSPLH